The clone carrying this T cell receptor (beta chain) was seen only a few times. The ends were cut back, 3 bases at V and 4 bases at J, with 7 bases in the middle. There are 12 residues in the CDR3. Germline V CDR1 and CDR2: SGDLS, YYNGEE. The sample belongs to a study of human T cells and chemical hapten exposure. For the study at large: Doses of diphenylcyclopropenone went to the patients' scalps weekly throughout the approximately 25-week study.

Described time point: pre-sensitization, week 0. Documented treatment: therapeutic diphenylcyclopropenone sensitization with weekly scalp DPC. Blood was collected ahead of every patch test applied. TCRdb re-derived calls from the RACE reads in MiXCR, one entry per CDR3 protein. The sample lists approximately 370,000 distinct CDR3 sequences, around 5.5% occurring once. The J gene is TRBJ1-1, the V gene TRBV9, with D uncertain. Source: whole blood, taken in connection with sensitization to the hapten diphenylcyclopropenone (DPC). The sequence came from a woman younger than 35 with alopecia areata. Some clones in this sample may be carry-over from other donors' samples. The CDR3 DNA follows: TGTGCCAGCAGCGGCGGGAGCACTGAAGCTTTCTTT. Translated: CASSGGSTEAFF.